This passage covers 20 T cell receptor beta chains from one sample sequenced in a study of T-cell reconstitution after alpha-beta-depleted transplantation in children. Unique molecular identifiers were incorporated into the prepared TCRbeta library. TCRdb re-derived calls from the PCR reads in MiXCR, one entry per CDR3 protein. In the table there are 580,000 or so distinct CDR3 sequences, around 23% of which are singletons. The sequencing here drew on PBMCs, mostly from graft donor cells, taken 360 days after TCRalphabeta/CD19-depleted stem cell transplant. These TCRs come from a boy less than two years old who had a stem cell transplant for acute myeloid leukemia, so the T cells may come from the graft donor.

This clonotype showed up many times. The DNA for the CDR3 is TGTGCCAGCAGCCTTACGACAGGGGGCCAAGAGACCCAGTACTTC. It yields the protein CASSLTTGGQETQYF. This chain uses TRBV7-9 with TRBJ2-5; TRBD1 aligns across 9 bases. The CDR3 is made up of 15 amino acids. V lost 5 bases and J lost 1; bases outside the gene matches: 5. The V gene's germline CDR1 is SEHNR and CDR2 FQNEAQ (reference sequence).

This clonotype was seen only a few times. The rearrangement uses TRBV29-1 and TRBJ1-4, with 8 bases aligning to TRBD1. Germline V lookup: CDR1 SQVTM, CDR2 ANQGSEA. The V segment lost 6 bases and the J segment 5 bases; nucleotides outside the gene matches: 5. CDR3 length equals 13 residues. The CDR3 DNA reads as TGCAGCGTGGAACAGGGGGGGAATGAAAAACTGTTTTTT. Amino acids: CSVEQGGNEKLFF.

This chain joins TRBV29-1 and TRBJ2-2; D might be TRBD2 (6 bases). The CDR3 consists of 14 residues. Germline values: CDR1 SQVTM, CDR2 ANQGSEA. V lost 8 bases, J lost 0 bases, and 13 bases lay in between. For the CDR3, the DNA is TGCAGCTTCTGGGACTTAACGAACACCGGGGAGCTGTTTTTT. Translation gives CSFWDLTNTGELFF.

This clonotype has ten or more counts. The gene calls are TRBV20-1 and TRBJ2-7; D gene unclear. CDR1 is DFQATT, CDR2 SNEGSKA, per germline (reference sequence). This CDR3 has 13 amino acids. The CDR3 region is CSPGALSPYEQYV. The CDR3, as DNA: TGCAGCCCGGGCGCCCTCTCCCCTTACGAGCAGTACGTC.

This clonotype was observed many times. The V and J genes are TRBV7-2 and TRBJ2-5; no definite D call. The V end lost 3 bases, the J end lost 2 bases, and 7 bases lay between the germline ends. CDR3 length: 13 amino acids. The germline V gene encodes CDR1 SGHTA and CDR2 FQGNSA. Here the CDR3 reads CASSFSVQETQYF. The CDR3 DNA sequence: TGTGCCAGCAGCTTCAGCGTTCAAGAGACCCAGTACTTC.

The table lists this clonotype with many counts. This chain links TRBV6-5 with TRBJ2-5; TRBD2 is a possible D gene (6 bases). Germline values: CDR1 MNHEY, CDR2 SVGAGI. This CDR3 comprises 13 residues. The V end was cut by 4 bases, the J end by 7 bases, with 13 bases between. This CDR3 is CASSWNRGLTQYF. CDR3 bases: TGTGCCAGCAGTTGGAACCGGGGGTTGACCCAGTACTTC.

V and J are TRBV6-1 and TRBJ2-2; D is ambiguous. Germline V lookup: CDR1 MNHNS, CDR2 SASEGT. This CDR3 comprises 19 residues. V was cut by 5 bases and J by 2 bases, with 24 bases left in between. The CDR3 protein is CASSPLSVLPLRNTGELFF. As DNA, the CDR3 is TGTGCCAGCAGTCCTTTATCCGTCCTGCCGCTACGTAACACCGGGGAGCTGTTTTTT.

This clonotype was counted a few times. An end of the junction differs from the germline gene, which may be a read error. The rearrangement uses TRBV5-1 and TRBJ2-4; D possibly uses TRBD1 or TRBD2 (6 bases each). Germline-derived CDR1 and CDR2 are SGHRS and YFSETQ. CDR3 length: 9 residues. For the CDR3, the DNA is TGCGCCAGCAGCTTAGAGGGGGGCTTC. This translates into CASSLEGGF.

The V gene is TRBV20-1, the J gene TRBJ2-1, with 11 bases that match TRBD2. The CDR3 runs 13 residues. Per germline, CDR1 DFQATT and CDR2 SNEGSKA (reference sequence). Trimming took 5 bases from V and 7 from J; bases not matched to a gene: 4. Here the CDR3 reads CSALAGGFNEQFF. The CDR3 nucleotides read TGCAGTGCTTTAGCGGGGGGGTTTAATGAGCAGTTCTTC.

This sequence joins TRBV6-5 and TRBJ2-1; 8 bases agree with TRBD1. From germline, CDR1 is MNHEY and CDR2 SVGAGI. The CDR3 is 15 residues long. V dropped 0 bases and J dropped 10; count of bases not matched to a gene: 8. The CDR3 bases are TGTGCCAGCAGTTACTCGGGGACAGGTCGCGAGGAGCAGTTCTTC. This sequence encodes CASSYSGTGREEQFF.

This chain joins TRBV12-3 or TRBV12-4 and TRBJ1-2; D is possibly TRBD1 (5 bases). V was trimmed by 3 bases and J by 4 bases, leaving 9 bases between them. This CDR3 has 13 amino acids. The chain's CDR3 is CASSFRGSYGYTF. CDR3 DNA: TGTGCCAGCAGTTTTCGGGGCTCCTATGGCTACACCTTC.

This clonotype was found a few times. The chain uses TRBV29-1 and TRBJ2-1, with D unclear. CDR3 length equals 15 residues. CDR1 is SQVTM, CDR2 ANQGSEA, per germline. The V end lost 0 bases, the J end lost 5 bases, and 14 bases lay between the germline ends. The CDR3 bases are TGCAGCGTTGAAGATTGGGCCTATCCAAACAATGAGCAGTTCTTC. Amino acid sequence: CSVEDWAYPNNEQFF.

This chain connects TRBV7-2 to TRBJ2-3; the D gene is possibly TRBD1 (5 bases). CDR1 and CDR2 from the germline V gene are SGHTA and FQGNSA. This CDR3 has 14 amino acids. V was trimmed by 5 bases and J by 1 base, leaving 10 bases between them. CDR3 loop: CASSAIRGTDTQYF. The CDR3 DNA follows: TGTGCCAGCAGCGCCATCAGGGGCACAGATACGCAGTATTTT.

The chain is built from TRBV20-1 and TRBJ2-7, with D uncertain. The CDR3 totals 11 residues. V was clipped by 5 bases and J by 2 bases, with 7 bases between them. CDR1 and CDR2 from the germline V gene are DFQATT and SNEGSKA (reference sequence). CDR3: CSALGAYEQYV. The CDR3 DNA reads TGCAGTGCTTTAGGTGCCTACGAGCAGTACGTC.

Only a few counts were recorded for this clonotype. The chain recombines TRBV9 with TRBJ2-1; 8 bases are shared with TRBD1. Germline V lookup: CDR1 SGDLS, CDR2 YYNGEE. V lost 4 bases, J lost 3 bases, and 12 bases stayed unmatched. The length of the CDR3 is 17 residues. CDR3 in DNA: TGTGCCAGCAGCACCCGAACCGGGACAGGCGACTACAATGAGCAGTTCTTC. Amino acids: CASSTRTGTGDYNEQFF.

This CDR3 is CASSQERQASDTQYF. Here the CDR3 DNA reads TGCGCCAGCAGCCAAGAAAGACAGGCCTCAGATACGCAGTATTTT. The chain couples TRBV4-3 to TRBJ2-3, with TRBD1 as a possible D gene (6 bases). Germline V gene data show CDR1 as LGHNA and CDR2 as YSLEER. V lost 0 bases to trimming and J lost 4 bases, with 11 bases between them. The CDR3 loop spans 15 amino acids.

The CDR3 bases are TGCAGTGCTAAAAAGGACCGGCGGATCAGTGAGCAGTTCTTC. Residues: CSAKKDRRISEQFF. The chain joins TRBV20-1 to TRBJ2-1; the D is unclear. The V end lost 4 bases, the J end lost 9 bases, and 19 bases lay between the germline ends. CDR1 DFQATT and CDR2 SNEGSKA come from the germline V gene (reference sequence). The CDR3 consists of 14 residues.

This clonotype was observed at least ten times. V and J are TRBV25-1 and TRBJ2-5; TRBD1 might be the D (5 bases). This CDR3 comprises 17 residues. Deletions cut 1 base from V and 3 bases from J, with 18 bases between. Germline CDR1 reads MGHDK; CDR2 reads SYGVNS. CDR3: CASSEFRRGPREETQYF. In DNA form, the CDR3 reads TGTGCCAGCAGTGAATTTAGGAGAGGCCCCAGGGAAGAGACCCAGTACTTC.

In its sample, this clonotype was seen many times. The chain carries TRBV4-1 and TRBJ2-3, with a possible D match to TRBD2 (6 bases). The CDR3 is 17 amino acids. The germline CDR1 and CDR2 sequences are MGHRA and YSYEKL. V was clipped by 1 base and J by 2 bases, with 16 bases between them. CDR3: CASSQAGRGRYTDTQYF. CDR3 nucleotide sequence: TGCGCCAGCAGCCAAGCCGGGCGGGGCCGATACACAGATACGCAGTATTTT.

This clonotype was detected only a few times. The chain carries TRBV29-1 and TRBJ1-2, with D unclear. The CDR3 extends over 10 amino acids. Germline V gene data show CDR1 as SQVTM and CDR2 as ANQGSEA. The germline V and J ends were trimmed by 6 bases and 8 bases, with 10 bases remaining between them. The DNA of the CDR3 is TGCAGCGTGGCCTCGGAGGGCTACACCTTC. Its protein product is CSVASEGYTF.